What follows are 21 T cell receptor beta chains derived from one specimen sequenced in a study of T cell changes during pregnancy in multiple sclerosis. Produced via immunoSEQ multiplex PCR; TCRdb's table is partial and in-frame only. The repertoire holds about 20,000 clones, with around nine tenths as singletons. This material consisted of CD8+ T cells from peripheral blood mononuclear cells, taken in the second trimester of pregnancy. The receptors come from a female donor in good health, enrolled as a control in a pregnancy study.

This rearrangement joins TRBV11-2 to TRBJ2-7; tentative D call: TRBD2 (7 bases). The length of the CDR3 is 14 residues. Looked up from germline, CDR1 is SGHAT and CDR2 is FQNNGV. Trimming removed 3 bases from V and 3 bases from J, with 12 bases in between. CDR3 in amino acids: CASSFGGDNYEQYF. In nucleotides, the CDR3 is TGTGCCAGCAGCTTTGGGGGGGACAACTACGAGCAGTACTTC.

V usage is TRBV29-1 and J usage is TRBJ1-3; D is uncertain. Germline assignment: CDR1 SQVTM and CDR2 ANQGSEA. Trimming pared 5 bases from V and 1 base from J, leaving 6 bases between. The CDR3 totals 12 residues. The CDR3 region is CSVRRSGNTIYF. Written as DNA, the CDR3 is TGCAGCGTTCGGAGGTCTGGAAACACCATATATTTT.

This clone showed up just once. V usage is TRBV5-8 and J usage is TRBJ1-1, with 8 nucleotides matching TRBD1. Germline CDR1 and CDR2: SGHTS and YDEGEE. The J segment lost 5 bases and the V segment lost 4 bases, leaving 7 bases of the junction unmatched. The CDR3 covers 14 residues. The CDR3 reads CASSHRQGQTEAFF. CDR3 DNA sequence: TGTGCCAGCAGCCACCGACAGGGGCAAACTGAAGCTTTCTTT.

This chain uses TRBV6-5 with TRBJ2-7; 9 positions match TRBD1. The trim removed 4 bases at V and 4 bases at J, leaving 5 bases unmatched. In germline, CDR1 is MNHEY, CDR2 SVGAGI. CDR3 length: 14 amino acids. The CDR3 nucleotides are TGTGCCAGCAGTTCAGGGACAGGGTATTACGAGCAGTACTTC. It is translated as CASSSGTGYYEQYF.

V usage is TRBV15 and J usage is TRBJ2-7; D is unresolved. Germline CDR1 reads LNHNV; CDR2 reads YYDKDF (reference sequence). V was cut by 3 bases and J by 2 bases, with 8 bases left in between. The CDR3 extends over 13 amino acids. DNA of the CDR3: TGTGCCACCAGCAGCAGGTACGCCTACGAGCAGTACTTC. Residues: CATSSRYAYEQYF.

The V call is TRBV5-1, the J call TRBJ1-5; tentative D call: TRBD1 (5 bases). V lost 0 bases to trimming and J lost 6 bases, with 10 bases between them. The CDR3 is 14 amino acids. CDR1 SGHRS and CDR2 YFSETQ come from the germline V gene. As DNA, the CDR3 is TGCGCCAGCAGCTTGGATGTCCAGGGTCAGCCCCAGCATTTT. It specifies CASSLDVQGQPQHF.

The rearrangement joins TRBV9 to TRBJ2-3; 11 bases align to TRBD2. The V segment lost 1 base and the J segment 0 bases; nucleotides outside the gene matches: 4. The CDR3 runs 17 residues. Germline V CDR1 and CDR2: SGDLS, YYNGEE. CDR3 sequence reads: CASSVLAGGLSTDTQYF. The DNA of the CDR3 is TGTGCCAGCAGCGTACTAGCGGGAGGCCTCAGCACAGATACGCAGTATTTT.

This clone has more than one count but fewer than ten. V usage is TRBV27 and J usage is TRBJ2-7, with 10 bases fitting TRBD2. The trim removed 5 bases at V and 5 bases at J, leaving 9 bases unmatched. Germline V lookup: CDR1 MNHEY, CDR2 SMNVEV (reference sequence). CDR3 length: 15 residues. This CDR3 reads CASSPTSGLADEQYF. The CDR3 DNA reads as TGTGCCAGCAGTCCCACATCCGGACTAGCGGACGAGCAGTACTTC.

The chain combines TRBV9 with TRBJ2-7; TRBD2 aligns across 7 bases. The CDR3 covers 14 residues. Trimming cost V 0 bases and J 3 bases; bases outside gene matches: 3. The V gene's germline CDR1 is SGDLS and CDR2 YYNGEE. The CDR3 nucleotides are TGTGCCAGCAGCGTAGAGGGACTACTCTACGAGCAGTACTTC. Its protein is CASSVEGLLYEQYF.

The chain recombines TRBV7-9 with TRBJ2-3; D is undetermined. Trimming shortened V by 4 bases and J by 2 bases, and 4 bases separated the two germline ends. The CDR3 covers 12 residues. Germline assignment: CDR1 SEHNR and CDR2 FQNEAQ (reference sequence). The CDR3 reads CASSSFTDTQYF. For the CDR3, the DNA is TGTGCCAGCAGCTCATTCACAGATACGCAGTATTTT.

J is TRBJ1-1 and V is TRBV4-1; perhaps TRBD1 as D (6 bases). The germline V gene has CDR1 MGHRA and CDR2 YSYEKL. The CDR3 totals 16 residues. The V gene lost 4 bases and the J gene lost 4 bases, with 19 bases spanning the gap. The CDR3: CASSPRGGQGGTEAFF. The CDR3 nucleotides read TGCGCCAGCAGCCCACGCGGGGGCCAGGGCGGCACTGAAGCTTTCTTT.

CDR3 in amino acids: CASSWLAGVDEQFF. The CDR3 coding sequence is TGTGCCAGCAGTTGGCTAGCGGGGGTCGATGAGCAGTTCTTC. The chain links TRBV6-1 to TRBJ2-1; 10 bases are a match to TRBD2. Trimming took 5 bases from V and 8 from J; bases not matched to a gene: 6. This CDR3 is built from 14 residues. The germline V gene has CDR1 MNHNS and CDR2 SASEGT.

The CDR3 region has the DNA TGCGCCAGCAGGACTAGCGTACAACCCGGAGGGAATGAGCAGTTCTTC. It specifies CASRTSVQPGGNEQFF. This chain links TRBV4-3 with TRBJ2-1; the match to TRBD2 covers 8 bases. The CDR3 runs to 16 residues. Germline loops: CDR1 LGHNA, CDR2 YSLEER. The J segment lost 7 bases and the V segment lost 6 bases, leaving 14 bases of the junction unmatched.

The DNA of the CDR3 is TGCGCCAGCAGTGGAGCGTCAAACATTCAGTACTTC. Amino acid sequence: CASSGASNIQYF. This chain connects TRBV10-1 to TRBJ2-4; D unclear. This CDR3 has 12 residues. V gave up 4 bases and J gave up 6 bases, with 7 bases separating them. CDR1 and CDR2 from the germline V gene are WNHNN and SYGVQD (reference sequence).

The genes are TRBV15 and TRBJ1-5; D remains unclear. V dropped 3 bases and J dropped 3 bases, with 9 bases sitting between them. Germline V CDR1 and CDR2: LNHNV, YYDKDF (reference sequence). This CDR3 has 14 amino acids. In DNA, the CDR3 is TGTGCCACCAGCAGGGGAGCGAACAATCAGCCCCAGCATTTT. It codes for CATSRGANNQPQHF. Combining the CDR3 with reference TRBV15 and TRBJ1-5 gives the whole variable domain DAMVIQNPRYQVTQFGKPVTLSCSQTLNHNVMYWYQQKSSQAPKLLFHYYDKDFNNEADTPDNFQSRRPNTSFCFLDIRSPGLGDTAMYLCATSRGANNQPQHFGDGTRLSIL.

This sequence joins TRBV2 and TRBJ2-5; D uncertain. The J call may be incorrect, as the DNA end agrees better with TRBJ2-7. The CDR3 sequence is 12 residues long. CDR1 is SNHLY and CDR2 is FYNNEI in the germline V gene. The CDR3 loop is CATLGQSYEQYF. The CDR3 DNA reads as TGTGCCACCCTAGGCCAGTCCTACGAGCAGTACTTC.

The chain joins TRBV6-4 to TRBJ1-1; D not certain. There are 12 residues in the CDR3. The V gene's germline CDR1 is MRHNA and CDR2 SNTAGT. V lost 6 bases and J lost 7, with 12 bases in between. The CDR3 coding sequence is TGTGCCAGCAGCCTCGGACTGGGTGAAGCTTTCTTT. Its translation is CASSLGLGEAFF.

This chain uses TRBV6-5 with TRBJ2-1, with D uncertain. The ends were cut back, 2 bases at V and 2 bases at J, with 10 bases in the middle. The CDR3 is 15 residues long. The V gene's germline CDR1 is MNHEY and CDR2 SVGAGI. CDR3 bases: TGTGCCAGCAGTTACGACCAGGATCCCTACAATGAGCAGTTCTTC. Protein product: CASSYDQDPYNEQFF.

The chain carries TRBV11-2 and TRBJ2-7, with D possibly being TRBD1 (6 bases). The CDR3 is made up of 15 amino acids. The germline V and J ends were trimmed by 3 bases and 3 bases, with 15 bases remaining between them. Germline V lookup: CDR1 SGHAT, CDR2 FQNNGV. DNA of the CDR3: TGTGCCAGCAGCTTCGTCCCCTCGACAGGCTACGAGCAGTACTTC. Translation: CASSFVPSTGYEQYF.

In its sample, this clone is medium-sized. The J gene is TRBJ1-1, the V gene TRBV18; TRBD1 is a possible D gene (5 bases). V dropped 3 bases and J dropped 4 bases, with 6 bases sitting between them. The length of the CDR3 is 12 residues. The V gene's germline CDR1 is KGHSH and CDR2 LQKENI. CDR3 protein: CASSPQGTEAFF. The CDR3 DNA follows: TGTGCCAGCTCACCCCAGGGCACTGAAGCTTTCTTT.

CDR3 bases: TGCAGCGTTGTAGGGGGCCGACGTGGAGATACGCAGTATTTT. This sequence encodes CSVVGGRRGDTQYF. This rearrangement joins TRBV29-1 to TRBJ2-3; TRBD1 aligns across 7 bases. The germline V gene encodes CDR1 SQVTM and CDR2 ANQGSEA. Trimming cost V 4 bases and J 5 bases; bases outside gene matches: 9. CDR3 length: 14 amino acids.